The 8 T cell receptor beta chains below were found in one sample sequenced in a study of cytomegalovirus exposure and HLA in healthy donors. 60 Vbeta and 13 Jbeta primers were used in PCR. This table comes from immunoSEQ multiplex PCR, and its TCRdb copy is limited to in-frame clones, with some not included. The table has 150,000 to 200,000 clones, 84% seen once. Sequencing input: PBMCs. These receptors all come from a man between 18 and 35 years old in good health and CMV-seronegative.

The chain joins TRBV14 to TRBJ2-7; maybe TRBD2 (6 bases). Germline V CDR1 and CDR2: SGHDN, FVKESK. CDR3 size: 12 residues. The V end lost 5 bases, the J end lost 9 bases, and 14 bases lay between the germline ends. The CDR3 reads CASSSGTFRQYF. Here the CDR3 DNA reads TGTGCCAGCAGCTCAGGGACTTTTCGGCAGTACTTC.

In this sample, this clone turned up a few times. This sequence joins TRBV6-5 and TRBJ2-5; maybe TRBD2 (6 bases). CDR1 is MNHEY and CDR2 is SVGAGI in the germline V gene. CDR3 length: 15 residues. Trimming shortened V by 2 bases and J by 5 bases, and 15 bases separated the two germline ends. This CDR3 is CASSYGRWGVETQYF. The CDR3 nucleotides read TGTGCCAGCAGTTACGGGCGGTGGGGGGTCGAGACCCAGTACTTC.

This clone has a single count. This sequence joins TRBV7-9 and TRBJ2-5; a weak D match, TRBD2 (6 bases). The CDR3 extends over 14 amino acids. The V and J ends lost 5 bases and 9 bases respectively, with 19 bases between them. Germline V CDR1 and CDR2: SEHNR, FQNEAQ (reference sequence). The CDR3 DNA is TGTGCCAGCAGCCCACGGCCTAGGGGAGGCGCCCAGTACTTC. The encoded protein is CASSPRPRGGAQYF.

The CDR3 nucleotides are TGCAGCGTTGTTCCAGCGGGAGGCTACAATGAGCAGTTCTTC. Translating it yields CSVVPAGGYNEQFF. The chain combines TRBV29-1 with TRBJ2-1; TRBD2 matches 9 bases. Trimming removed 4 bases from V and 3 bases from J; junction bases left unmatched: 4. Per germline, CDR1 SQVTM and CDR2 ANQGSEA. The length of the CDR3 is 14 residues.

V usage is TRBV15 and J usage is TRBJ2-2; 7 nucleotides line up with TRBD2. Germline-derived CDR1 and CDR2 are LNHNV and YYDKDF (reference sequence). The CDR3 length is 14 residues. V gave up 6 bases and J gave up 4 bases; unmatched junction bases: 5. The CDR3 bases are TGTGCCACCAGACTCGGGGGGACCACCGGGGAGCTGTTTTTT. Residues: CATRLGGTTGELFF.

This clone occurred once. This chain links TRBV5-1 with TRBJ1-2; D ambiguous. CDR3 length: 14 residues. Germline CDR1 SGHRS, CDR2 YFSETQ. V lost 3 bases and J 7 bases, leaving 16 bases between the germline ends. The CDR3 here is CASSYERVLGGYTF. Here the CDR3 DNA reads TGCGCCAGCAGCTACGAGAGGGTCTTGGGTGGCTACACCTTC.

This chain connects TRBV28 to TRBJ2-3, with D unresolved. The ends were cut back, 3 bases at V and 5 bases at J, with 21 bases in the middle. Germline-derived CDR1 and CDR2 are MDHEN and SYDVKM. There are 17 residues in the CDR3. The CDR3 DNA is TGTGCCAGCAGTTTGAGGAGCCGATCACTTTATCGAGATACGCAGTATTTT. This sequence encodes CASSLRSRSLYRDTQYF.

V gene TRBV28 combines with J gene TRBJ2-7; 9 positions match TRBD2. Germline CDR1 and CDR2: MDHEN and SYDVKM. The V gene end was trimmed by 7 bases and the J gene end by 3 bases; junction bases not matched to a gene: 4. This CDR3 spans 13 amino acids. The CDR3 protein is CASIRREGYEQYF. DNA for the CDR3: TGTGCCAGCATAAGGCGGGAGGGCTACGAGCAGTACTTC. The entire variable domain, with the rest obtained from reference TRBV28 and TRBJ2-7, is as follows: DVKVTQSSRYLVKRTGEKVFLECVQDMDHENMFWYRQDPGLGLRLIYFSYDVKMKEKGDIPEGYSVSREKKERFSLILESASTNQTSMYLCASIRREGYEQYFGPGTRLTVT.